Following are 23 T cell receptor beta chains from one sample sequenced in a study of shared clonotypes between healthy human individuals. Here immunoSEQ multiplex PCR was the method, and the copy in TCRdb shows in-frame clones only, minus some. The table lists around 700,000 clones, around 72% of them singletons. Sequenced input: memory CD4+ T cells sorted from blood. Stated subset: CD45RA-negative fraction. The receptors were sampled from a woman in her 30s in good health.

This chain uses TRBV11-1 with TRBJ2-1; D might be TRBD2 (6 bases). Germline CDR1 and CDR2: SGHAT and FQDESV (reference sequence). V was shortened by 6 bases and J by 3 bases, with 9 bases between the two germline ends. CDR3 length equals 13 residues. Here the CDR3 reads CASSRTNYNEQFF. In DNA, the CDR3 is TGTGCCAGCAGTCGGACTAACTACAATGAGCAGTTCTTC.

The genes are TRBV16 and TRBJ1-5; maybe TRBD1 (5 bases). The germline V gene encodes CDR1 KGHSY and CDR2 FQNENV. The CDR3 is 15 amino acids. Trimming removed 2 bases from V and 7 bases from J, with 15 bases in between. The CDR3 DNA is TGTGCCAGCAGCCAAGAAGCAGGGTTCGGGCAGCCCCAGCATTTT. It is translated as CASSQEAGFGQPQHF. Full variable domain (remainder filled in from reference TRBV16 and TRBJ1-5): GEEVAQTPKHLVRGEGQKAKLYCAPIKGHSYVFWYQQVLKNEFKFLISFQNENVFDETGMPKERFSAKCLPNSPCSLEIQATKLEDSAVYFCASSQEAGFGQPQHFGDGTRLSIL.

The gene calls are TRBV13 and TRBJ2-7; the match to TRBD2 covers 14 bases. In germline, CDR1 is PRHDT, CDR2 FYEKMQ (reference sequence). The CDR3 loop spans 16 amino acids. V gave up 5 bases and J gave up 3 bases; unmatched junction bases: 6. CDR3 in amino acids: CASSPPGTSGSYEQYF. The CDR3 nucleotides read TGTGCCAGCAGCCCCCCCGGGACTAGCGGGAGCTACGAGCAGTACTTC.

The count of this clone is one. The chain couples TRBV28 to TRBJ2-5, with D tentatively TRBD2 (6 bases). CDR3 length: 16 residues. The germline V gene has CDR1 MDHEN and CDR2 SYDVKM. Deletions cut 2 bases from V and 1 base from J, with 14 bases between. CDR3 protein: CASSLMAGGTQETQYF. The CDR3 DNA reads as TGTGCCAGCAGTTTAATGGCAGGAGGGACCCAAGAGACCCAGTACTTC. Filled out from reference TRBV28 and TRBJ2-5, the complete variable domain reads DVKVTQSSRYLVKRTGEKVFLECVQDMDHENMFWYRQDPGLGLRLIYFSYDVKMKEKGDIPEGYSVSREKKERFSLILESASTNQTSMYLCASSLMAGGTQETQYFGPGTRLLVL.

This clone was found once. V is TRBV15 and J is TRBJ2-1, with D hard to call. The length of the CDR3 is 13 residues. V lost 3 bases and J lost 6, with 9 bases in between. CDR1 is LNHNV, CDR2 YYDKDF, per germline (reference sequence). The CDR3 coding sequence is TGTGCCACCAGCAGCAGGACCGGCAATGAGCAGTTCTTC. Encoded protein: CATSSRTGNEQFF. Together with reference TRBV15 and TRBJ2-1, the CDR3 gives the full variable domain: DAMVIQNPRYQVTQFGKPVTLSCSQTLNHNVMYWYQQKSSQAPKLLFHYYDKDFNNEADTPDNFQSRRPNTSFCFLDIRSPGLGDTAMYLCATSSRTGNEQFFGPGTRLTVL.

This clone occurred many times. The CDR3 DNA reads as TGCGCCAGCAGTGACTACGGGACAGACATTTATGAGCAGTTCTTC. Its translation: CASSDYGTDIYEQFF. The genes are TRBV10-1 and TRBJ2-1, with TRBD1 matching over 7 bases. Per germline, CDR1 WNHNN and CDR2 SYGVQD (reference sequence). J gave up 8 bases and V 3 bases, and 10 bases lay outside the gene matches. This CDR3 is built from 15 residues.

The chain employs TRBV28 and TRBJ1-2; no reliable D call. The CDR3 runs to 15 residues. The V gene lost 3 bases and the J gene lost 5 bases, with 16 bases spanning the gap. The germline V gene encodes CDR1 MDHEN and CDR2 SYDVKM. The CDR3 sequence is CASSFQYPGNYGYTF. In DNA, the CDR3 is TGTGCCAGCAGTTTTCAATACCCAGGAAATTATGGCTACACCTTC.

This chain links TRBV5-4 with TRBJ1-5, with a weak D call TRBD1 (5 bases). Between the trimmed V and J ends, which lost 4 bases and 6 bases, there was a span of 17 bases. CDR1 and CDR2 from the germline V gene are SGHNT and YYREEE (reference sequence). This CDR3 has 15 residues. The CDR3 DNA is TGTGCCAGCAGCCCCGGGACGGATAGGAGTCAGCCCCAGCATTTT. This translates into CASSPGTDRSQPQHF.

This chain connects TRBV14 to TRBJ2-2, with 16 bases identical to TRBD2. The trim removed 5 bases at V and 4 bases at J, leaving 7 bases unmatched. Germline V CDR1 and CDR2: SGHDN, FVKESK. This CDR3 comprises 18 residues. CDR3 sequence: CASSSGLAGGVRTGELFF. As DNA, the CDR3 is TGTGCCAGCAGCTCGGGACTAGCGGGAGGGGTCCGCACCGGGGAGCTGTTTTTT.

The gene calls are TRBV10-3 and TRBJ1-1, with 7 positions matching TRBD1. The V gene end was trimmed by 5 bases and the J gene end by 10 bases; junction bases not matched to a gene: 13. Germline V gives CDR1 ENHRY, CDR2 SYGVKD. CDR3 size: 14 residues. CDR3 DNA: TGTGCCATCAGTACCGGGACAGACCAGTCTCCAGCTTTCTTT. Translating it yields CAISTGTDQSPAFF.

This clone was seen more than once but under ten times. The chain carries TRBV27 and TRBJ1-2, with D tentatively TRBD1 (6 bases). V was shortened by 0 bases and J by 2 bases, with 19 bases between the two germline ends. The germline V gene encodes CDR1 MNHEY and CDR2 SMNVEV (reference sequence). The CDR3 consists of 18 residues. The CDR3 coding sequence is TGTGCCAGCAGTTTATCTCAATTCGGGGCCGGACAGAACTATGGCTACACCTTC. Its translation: CASSLSQFGAGQNYGYTF.

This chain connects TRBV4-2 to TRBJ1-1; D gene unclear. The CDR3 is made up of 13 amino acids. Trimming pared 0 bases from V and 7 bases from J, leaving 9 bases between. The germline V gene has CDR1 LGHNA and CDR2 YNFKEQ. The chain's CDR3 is CASSQDHASEAFF. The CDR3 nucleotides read TGTGCCAGCAGCCAAGATCATGCGAGTGAAGCTTTCTTT.

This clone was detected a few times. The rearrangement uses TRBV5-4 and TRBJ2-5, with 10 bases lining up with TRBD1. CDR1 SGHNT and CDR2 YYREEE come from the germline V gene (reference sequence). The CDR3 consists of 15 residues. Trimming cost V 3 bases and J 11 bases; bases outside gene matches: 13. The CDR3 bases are TGTGCCAGCAGCTCCACCGGGACAGGGGATAGGGAGCAGTACTTC. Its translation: CASSSTGTGDREQYF. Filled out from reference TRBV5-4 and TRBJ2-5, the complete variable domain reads ETGVTQSPTHLIKTRGQQVTLRCSSQSGHNTVSWYQQALGQGPQFIFQYYREEENGRGNFPPRFSGLQFPNYSSELNVNALELDDSALYLCASSSTGTGDREQYFGPGTRLLVL.

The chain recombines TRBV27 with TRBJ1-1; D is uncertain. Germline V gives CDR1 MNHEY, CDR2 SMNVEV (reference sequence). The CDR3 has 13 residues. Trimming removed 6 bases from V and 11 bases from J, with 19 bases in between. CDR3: CASSLNWAREAFF. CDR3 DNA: TGTGCCAGCAGCCTCAACTGGGCGCGGGAGGCTTTCTTT.

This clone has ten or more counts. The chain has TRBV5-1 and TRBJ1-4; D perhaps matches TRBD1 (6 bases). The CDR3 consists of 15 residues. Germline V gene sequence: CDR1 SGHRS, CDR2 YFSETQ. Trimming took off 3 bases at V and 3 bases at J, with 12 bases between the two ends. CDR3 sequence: CASSWGGGPNEKLFF. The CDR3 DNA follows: TGCGCCAGCAGCTGGGGCGGGGGGCCTAATGAAAAACTGTTTTTT.

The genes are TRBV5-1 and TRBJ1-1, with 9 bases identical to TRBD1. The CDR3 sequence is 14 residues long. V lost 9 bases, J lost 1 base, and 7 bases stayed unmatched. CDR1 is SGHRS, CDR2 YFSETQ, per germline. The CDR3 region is CATKQGAGNTEAFF. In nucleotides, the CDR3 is TGCGCCACCAAACAGGGGGCGGGGAACACTGAAGCTTTCTTT. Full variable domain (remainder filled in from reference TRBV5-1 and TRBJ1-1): KAGVTQTPRYLIKTRGQQVTLSCSPISGHRSVSWYQQTPGQGLQFLFEYFSETQRNKGNFPGRFSGRQFSNSRSEMNVSTLELGDSALYLCATKQGAGNTEAFFGQGTRLTVV.

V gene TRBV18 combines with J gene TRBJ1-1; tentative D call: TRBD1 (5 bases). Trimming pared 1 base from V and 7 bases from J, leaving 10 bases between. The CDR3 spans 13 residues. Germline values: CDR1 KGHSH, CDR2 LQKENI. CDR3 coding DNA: TGTGCCAGCTCACCACGCCAGGGCTATGAAGCTTTCTTT. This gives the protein CASSPRQGYEAFF.

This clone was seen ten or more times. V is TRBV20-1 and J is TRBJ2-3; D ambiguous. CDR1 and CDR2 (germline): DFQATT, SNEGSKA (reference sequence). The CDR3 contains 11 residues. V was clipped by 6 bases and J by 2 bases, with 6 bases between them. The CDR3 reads CSALFTDTQYF. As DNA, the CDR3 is TGCAGTGCCCTATTCACAGATACGCAGTATTTT.

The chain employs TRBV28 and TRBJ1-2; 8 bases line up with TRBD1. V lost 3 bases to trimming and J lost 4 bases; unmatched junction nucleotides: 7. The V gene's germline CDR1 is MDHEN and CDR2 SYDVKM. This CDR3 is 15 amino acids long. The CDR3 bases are TGTGCCAGCAGTTTGGGGGGGGACAGGCCCTATGGCTACACCTTC. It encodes CASSLGGDRPYGYTF.

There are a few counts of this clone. The CDR3 DNA reads TGTGCCAGCAGTCCGACCCCAGGGAAGGGACCCGGGGAGCTGTTTTTT. This translates into CASSPTPGKGPGELFF. V gene TRBV27 combines with J gene TRBJ2-2; tentatively, D is TRBD1 or TRBD2 (5 bases each). Per germline, CDR1 MNHEY and CDR2 SMNVEV (reference sequence). The CDR3 consists of 16 residues. Trimming cost V 5 bases and J 6 bases, with 19 bases left between them.

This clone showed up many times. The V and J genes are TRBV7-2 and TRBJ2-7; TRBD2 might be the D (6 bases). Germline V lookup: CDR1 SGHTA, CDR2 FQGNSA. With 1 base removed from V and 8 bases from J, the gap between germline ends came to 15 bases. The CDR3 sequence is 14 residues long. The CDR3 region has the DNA TGTGCCAGCAGCTTAGGGGGAGGACCCCTCAAGCAGTACTTC. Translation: CASSLGGGPLKQYF.

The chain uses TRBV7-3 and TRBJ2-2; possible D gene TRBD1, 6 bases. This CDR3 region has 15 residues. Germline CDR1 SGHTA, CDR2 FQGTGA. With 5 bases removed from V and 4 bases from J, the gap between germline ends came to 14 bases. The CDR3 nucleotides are TGTGCCAGCAGCCATGCAGGGGATCCCACCGGGGAGCTGTTTTTT. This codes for CASSHAGDPTGELFF.

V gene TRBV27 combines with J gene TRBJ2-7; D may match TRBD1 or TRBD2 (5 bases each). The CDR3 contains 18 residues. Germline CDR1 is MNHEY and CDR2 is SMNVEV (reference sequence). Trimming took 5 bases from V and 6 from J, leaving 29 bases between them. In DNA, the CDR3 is TGTGCCAGCAGTGCGCGACGTGGGACCGCCGGATTATTGGGCGAGCAGTACTTC. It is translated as CASSARRGTAGLLGEQYF.